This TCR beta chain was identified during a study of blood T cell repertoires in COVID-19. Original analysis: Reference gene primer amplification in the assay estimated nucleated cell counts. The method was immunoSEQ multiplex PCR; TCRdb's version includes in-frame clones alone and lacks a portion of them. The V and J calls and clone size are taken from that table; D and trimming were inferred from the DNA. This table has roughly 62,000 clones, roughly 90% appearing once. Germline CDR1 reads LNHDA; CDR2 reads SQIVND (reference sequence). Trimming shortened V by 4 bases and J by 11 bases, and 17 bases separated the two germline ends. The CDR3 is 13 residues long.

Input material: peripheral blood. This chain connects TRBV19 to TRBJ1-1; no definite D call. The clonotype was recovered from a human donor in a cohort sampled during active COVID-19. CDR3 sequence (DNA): TGTGCCAGTAGTAAACTCCCTCGGGGTCGGGCTTTCTTT. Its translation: CASSKLPRGRAFF.